Below, one TCR beta chain is given with its context. As originally analysed: Estimation of nucleated cell counts relied on the amplification of reference gene primers. The assay was immunoSEQ multiplex PCR, and TCRdb's table has in-frame clones only and misses some. V and J calls and clone size are as listed in that table; D and trimming were resolved from the DNA. This table has about 74,000 clones, roughly three quarters appearing once. This sample is drawn from a study of blood T cell repertoires in COVID-19. CDR3 length equals 14 residues. Per germline, CDR1 SEHNR and CDR2 FQNEAQ (reference sequence). V shed 4 bases and J shed 8 bases, with 14 bases lying between them.

This chain joins TRBV7-9 and TRBJ1-4, with D possibly TRBD1 on 6 matching bases. The sequencing input was peripheral blood. This TCR came from a man aged 65 to 85 with acute or convalescent COVID-19. The CDR3 DNA sequence: TGTGCCAGCAGCTATGACACAGGGCGCGAAAAACTGTTTTTT. Translated: CASSYDTGREKLFF.